These 26 T cell receptor beta chains were all obtained from the same sample, sequenced in a study of shared clonotypes between healthy human individuals. Clones were read by immunoSEQ multiplex PCR, and TCRdb kept only the in-frame ones, dropping some. The table shows some 790,000 clones, with 55% to 75% occurring only once. Sequencing was carried out using memory CD4+ T cells sorted from blood. Subset here: CD45RA-negative fraction. These receptors all come from a woman in her 30s in good health.

V and J are TRBV2 and TRBJ1-1, with unresolved D. In germline, CDR1 is SNHLY, CDR2 FYNNEI. V lost 4 bases and J lost 5, with 14 bases in between. The CDR3 totals 14 residues. CDR3 amino acids: CASSGDTQGTEAFF. The CDR3 region has the DNA TGTGCCAGCAGTGGTGATACACAAGGGACTGAAGCTTTCTTT.

About this clone: A much bigger clone sits one base away, suggesting this may be a read error. The chain has TRBV27 and TRBJ1-1; D perhaps matches TRBD1 (6 bases). The germline CDR1 and CDR2 sequences are MNHEY and SMNVEV (reference sequence). V was pared by 6 bases and J by 1 base, with 9 bases between. This CDR3 spans 13 amino acids. The CDR3 bases are TGTGCCAGCAGAATGGGACAGAACACTGAAGCTTTCTTT. Translating it yields CASRMGQNTEAFF.

This clone was found a few times. CDR3 nucleotides: TGCAGCGGCTACTCAGGGTTCCAGTACTTC. Translated: CSGYSGFQYF. This rearrangement joins TRBV20-1 to TRBJ2-5; possibly TRBD1 for D (5 bases). This CDR3 is built from 10 residues. Germline CDR1 reads DFQATT; CDR2 reads SNEGSKA (reference sequence).

This clone was counted ten times or more. The V and J genes are TRBV30 and TRBJ1-2, with D tentatively TRBD1 (6 bases). Germline V gene data show CDR1 as GTSNPN and CDR2 as SVGIG (reference sequence). The CDR3 consists of 13 residues. The V and J ends lost 7 bases and 9 bases respectively, with 21 bases between them. The CDR3 sequence is CASLLQPGQSYTF. The CDR3 DNA reads as TGTGCCTCCCTCCTCCAACCGGGACAAAGCTACACCTTC.

V is TRBV7-8 and J is TRBJ2-5; D possibly corresponds to TRBD2 (6 bases). The germline gives CDR1 SGHVS, CDR2 FQNEAQ. The CDR3 covers 14 residues. Trimming removed 5 bases at V and 2 bases at J, with 12 bases between. The CDR3 coding sequence is TGTGCCAGCAGCCCGACTAGGCTTCAAGAGACCCAGTACTTC. It yields the protein CASSPTRLQETQYF.

The V gene is TRBV2, the J gene TRBJ2-3; 10 nucleotides line up with TRBD2. The ends lost 6 bases at V and 1 base at J; junction bases unmatched: 7. The length of the CDR3 is 16 residues. Germline-derived CDR1 and CDR2 are SNHLY and FYNNEI. DNA for the CDR3: TGTGCCAGCAGAGCCCTAGCGGGAGCGGGCACAGATACGCAGTATTTT. It codes for CASRALAGAGTDTQYF.

The chain recombines TRBV7-9 with TRBJ2-1; D may be TRBD1 (6 bases). The CDR3 consists of 12 residues. Germline V lookup: CDR1 SEHNR, CDR2 FQNEAQ (reference sequence). Trimming pared 10 bases from V and 3 bases from J, leaving 10 bases between. The CDR3 loop is CATLDSYNEQFF. CDR3 nucleotides: TGTGCCACATTGGACAGCTACAATGAGCAGTTCTTC.

This rearrangement joins TRBV18 to TRBJ2-1, with D perhaps matching TRBD1 or TRBD2 (7 bases each). Trimming took off 5 bases at V and 6 bases at J, with 14 bases between the two ends. Germline CDR1 reads KGHSH; CDR2 reads LQKENI. This CDR3 has 14 residues. The CDR3 is CASSWEGQINEQFF. CDR3 in DNA: TGTGCCAGCTCATGGGAGGGACAGATCAATGAGCAGTTCTTC.

The chain has TRBV2 and TRBJ2-3; TRBD1 is a possible D gene (5 bases). Germline loops: CDR1 SNHLY, CDR2 FYNNEI. Trimming pared 0 bases from V and 2 bases from J, leaving 12 bases between. This CDR3 is 16 amino acids long. The CDR3 coding sequence is TGTGCCAGCAGTGAAGCCACAGGCGCGATCACAGATACGCAGTATTTT. This encodes CASSEATGAITDTQYF.

This sequence joins TRBV27 and TRBJ1-2; 8 nucleotides align to TRBD1. Trimming cost V 9 bases and J 6 bases; bases outside gene matches: 15. From germline, CDR1 is MNHEY and CDR2 SMNVEV (reference sequence). CDR3 length equals 15 residues. The CDR3 is CASRGSRGLWNGYTF. CDR3 nucleotides: TGTGCCAGTCGGGGGTCCAGGGGGCTTTGGAATGGCTACACCTTC.

This clone was counted ten times or more. The chain carries TRBV11-2 and TRBJ1-1; TRBD1 is a possible D gene (5 bases). V lost 7 bases to trimming and J lost 5 bases, with 17 bases between them. In germline, CDR1 is SGHAT, CDR2 FQNNGV. The CDR3 contains 14 residues. The CDR3 DNA reads TGTGCCAGCACCAACCGGGGGGGTTCGACTGAAGCTTTCTTT. Its translation is CASTNRGGSTEAFF.

This clone was seen only once. This chain joins TRBV5-1 and TRBJ2-7; possible D gene TRBD1, 6 bases. CDR1 and CDR2 (germline): SGHRS, YFSETQ. Trimming stripped 0 bases from V and 6 bases from J, with 7 bases between. The CDR3 is 12 amino acids. For the CDR3, the DNA is TGCGCCAGCAGCTTGGACAGGGTCGAGCAGTACTTC. It is translated as CASSLDRVEQYF. Complete variable domain (other parts from reference TRBV5-1 and TRBJ2-7): KAGVTQTPRYLIKTRGQQVTLSCSPISGHRSVSWYQQTPGQGLQFLFEYFSETQRNKGNFPGRFSGRQFSNSRSEMNVSTLELGDSALYLCASSLDRVEQYFGPGTRLTVT.

The chain has TRBV28 and TRBJ1-2; perhaps TRBD1 as D (6 bases). Trimming cost V 7 bases and J 7 bases, with 13 bases left between them. The CDR3 spans 12 residues. CDR1 is MDHEN, CDR2 SYDVKM, per germline. DNA of the CDR3: TGTGCCAGCAAGGGGGACCCCCCTGGCTACACCTTC. Its protein product is CASKGDPPGYTF.

The genes are TRBV7-3 and TRBJ1-2; the D gene is possibly TRBD1 (6 bases). V lost 5 bases and J lost 3, with 13 bases in between. Per the germline V gene, CDR1 is SGHTA and CDR2 is FQGTGA. This CDR3 region has 14 residues. The CDR3 sequence is CASSPGGIDYGYTF. In DNA form, the CDR3 reads TGTGCCAGCAGCCCCGGGGGCATAGACTATGGCTACACCTTC.

About this clone: Other DNA variants within this sample encode the same CDR3. The chain links TRBV10-1 to TRBJ2-1; no definite D call. Deletions cut 0 bases from V and 7 bases from J, with 7 bases between. Germline assignment: CDR1 WNHNN and CDR2 SYGVQD (reference sequence). CDR3 length equals 13 residues. In DNA form, the CDR3 reads TGCGCCAGCAGTGAGTCTGGGCGGAATGAGCAGTTCTTC. Its protein is CASSESGRNEQFF.

This clone turned up a few times. The genes are TRBV10-2 and TRBJ1-1; D may be TRBD1 (6 bases). Trimming stripped 3 bases from V and 7 bases from J, with 15 bases between. This CDR3 has 14 amino acids. Germline values: CDR1 WSHSY, CDR2 SAAADI. CDR3: CASSDFVKQGEAFF. The CDR3, as DNA: TGCGCCAGCAGTGATTTCGTAAAACAGGGTGAAGCTTTCTTT.

The table lists this clone with a count of one. The chain links TRBV30 to TRBJ2-3; 12 bases match TRBD2. In germline, CDR1 is GTSNPN, CDR2 SVGIG (reference sequence). With 5 bases clipped from V and 4 bases from J, the junction kept 4 bases outside the gene matches. The CDR3 has 14 amino acids. The CDR3 region has the DNA TGTGCCTGGGGACTAGCGGGAATCCCAGATACGCAGTATTTT. Translating gives CAWGLAGIPDTQYF.

The chain recombines TRBV19 with TRBJ2-1, with D perhaps TRBD2 (6 bases). This CDR3 has 16 residues. The germline CDR1 and CDR2 sequences are LNHDA and SQIVND (reference sequence). Trimming took 5 bases from V and 5 from J, leaving 19 bases between them. The CDR3: CASSARLESGDNEQFF. In DNA form, the CDR3 reads TGTGCCAGTAGTGCCCGACTGGAGTCGGGAGACAATGAGCAGTTCTTC.

This clone was picked up a small number of times. This chain joins TRBV4-1 and TRBJ1-5; the D gene is possibly TRBD1 (5 bases). Germline V gene data show CDR1 as MGHRA and CDR2 as YSYEKL. This CDR3 has 16 amino acids. V lost 4 bases and J 0 bases, leaving 13 bases between the germline ends. The CDR3 DNA sequence: TGCGCCAGCAGCCTTGACAGCCCGTATAGCAATCAGCCCCAGCATTTT. Translated, it gives CASSLDSPYSNQPQHF.

The chain combines TRBV5-1 with TRBJ2-3, with TRBD2 matching 8 bases. The V gene end was trimmed by 3 bases and the J gene end by 4 bases; junction bases not matched to a gene: 7. This CDR3 contains 15 residues. Germline V gene data show CDR1 as SGHRS and CDR2 as YFSETQ. Here the CDR3 DNA reads TGCGCCAGCAGCTCAGTCCCGGGACTAGCAGATACGCAGTATTTT. Protein product: CASSSVPGLADTQYF.

V gene TRBV7-6 combines with J gene TRBJ2-5; D uncertain. The CDR3 consists of 13 residues. V dropped 4 bases and J dropped 5 bases, with 11 bases sitting between them. From germline, CDR1 is SGHVS and CDR2 FNYEAQ. The chain's CDR3 is CASSSQVGETQYF. The CDR3 DNA is TGTGCCAGCAGCTCCCAGGTTGGGGAGACCCAGTACTTC.

V and J are TRBV5-1 and TRBJ2-1; D unclear. The CDR3 length is 14 residues. Germline-derived CDR1 and CDR2 are SGHRS and YFSETQ. V was cut by 0 bases and J by 4 bases, with 8 bases left in between. The chain's CDR3 is CASSLEDRYNEQFF. Here the CDR3 DNA reads TGCGCCAGCAGCTTGGAGGATCGGTACAATGAGCAGTTCTTC.

In this sample, this clone turned up a few times. This chain uses TRBV2 with TRBJ2-7, with 9 bases aligning to TRBD1. Trimming took 6 bases from V and 4 from J; bases not matched to a gene: 7. The germline V gene encodes CDR1 SNHLY and CDR2 FYNNEI. The CDR3 has 14 residues. CDR3 in DNA: TGTGCCAGCAGAAGAGACAGGGGGAAGTACGAGCAGTACTTC. Translation: CASRRDRGKYEQYF.

The chain links TRBV18 to TRBJ2-7, with D possibly called TRBD1 or TRBD2 (5 bases each). Trimming left V 2 bases short and J 3 bases short, with 11 bases between. CDR3 size: 14 residues. CDR1 and CDR2 from the germline V gene are KGHSH and LQKENI. DNA of the CDR3: TGTGCCAGCTCACCAGGTGGGGGTTACTACGAGCAGTACTTC. It codes for CASSPGGGYYEQYF.

The V gene is TRBV9, the J gene TRBJ1-1, with no clear D. The length of the CDR3 is 14 residues. Trimming removed 4 bases from V and 1 base from J, with 11 bases in between. CDR1 is SGDLS, CDR2 YYNGEE, per germline. CDR3 residues: CASSHLDGNTEAFF. DNA for the CDR3: TGTGCCAGCAGCCACCTCGACGGGAACACTGAAGCTTTCTTT.

V gene TRBV6-1 combines with J gene TRBJ1-2, with D perhaps matching TRBD1 (6 bases). This CDR3 has 14 residues. Per the germline V gene, CDR1 is MNHNS and CDR2 is SASEGT. Trimming took off 5 bases at V and 4 bases at J, with 14 bases between the two ends. CDR3 sequence: CASSTAGVLYGYTF. The CDR3 DNA reads as TGTGCCAGCAGTACCGCAGGGGTACTCTATGGCTACACCTTC.